The 25 T cell receptor beta chains presented below share a single source sample, sequenced in a study of human T cells and chemical hapten exposure. This sample's time point: patch test 1, 2 weeks after DPC sensitization. Treatment in this sample: therapeutic diphenylcyclopropenone sensitization with weekly scalp DPC. TCRdb called the RACE reads again in MiXCR, with one record for every CDR3 protein. Of about 81,000 distinct CDR3 sequences listed, 7.5% to 9.5% are singletons. This specimen was whole blood, taken in connection with sensitization to the hapten diphenylcyclopropenone (DPC). The receptor set was obtained from a woman younger than 45 with alopecia areata. Some clones in this sample may be carry-over from other donors' samples.

This clonotype was seen repeatedly, ten times or more. The chain combines TRBV12-3 or TRBV12-4 with TRBJ2-7; no definite D call. V lost 3 bases and J 2 bases, leaving 5 bases between the germline ends. The CDR3 has 12 residues. This CDR3 reads CASSFGTYEQYF. The CDR3 coding sequence is TGTGCCAGCAGTTTTGGCACCTACGAGCAGTACTTC.

This clonotype was recorded many times. The CDR3 here is CSVRGDSNQPQHF. The DNA of the CDR3 is TGCAGCGTTAGGGGGGATTCAAATCAGCCCCAGCATTTT. The chain carries TRBV29-1 and TRBJ1-5, with D maybe TRBD1 (6 bases). The CDR3 has 13 amino acids. Trimming shortened V by 5 bases and J by 4 bases, and 12 bases separated the two germline ends. Germline CDR1 SQVTM, CDR2 ANQGSEA.

The chain carries TRBV29-1 and TRBJ1-1; D is unclear. The CDR3 sequence is 12 residues long. Germline CDR1 SQVTM, CDR2 ANQGSEA. V was cut by 2 bases and J by 0 bases, with 4 bases left in between. The CDR3 sequence is CSVELMNTEAFF. The CDR3 DNA sequence: TGCAGCGTTGAATTGATGAACACTGAAGCTTTCTTT.

In nucleotides, the CDR3 is TGCAGTGCCGAGGGAGGGGGCAACGGAAACACCATATATTTT. Translating it yields CSAEGGGNGNTIYF. This chain joins TRBV20-1 and TRBJ1-3; 7 bases line up with TRBD1. This CDR3 has 14 residues. Germline values: CDR1 DFQATT, CDR2 SNEGSKA (reference sequence). The J segment lost 4 bases and the V segment lost 6 bases, leaving 9 bases of the junction unmatched.

This clonotype occurred a few times. The chain links TRBV20-1 to TRBJ1-2, with D uncertain. V lost 1 base and J lost 4, with 7 bases in between. CDR3 length: 12 residues. The germline CDR1 and CDR2 sequences are DFQATT and SNEGSKA (reference sequence). The CDR3 DNA reads TGCAGTGCTAGAGGGATTGCCTATGGCTACACCTTC. Residues: CSARGIAYGYTF.

The V call is TRBV6-1, the J call TRBJ1-4, with TRBD1 as a possible D gene (6 bases). Germline CDR1 reads MNHNS; CDR2 reads SASEGT. Trimming left V 5 bases short and J 4 bases short, with 11 bases between. This CDR3 region has 14 residues. Written as DNA, the CDR3 is TGTGCCAGCAGTAACGGGGGCCTTAATGAAAAACTGTTTTTT. Protein: CASSNGGLNEKLFF.

This clonotype was observed a few times. The chain recombines TRBV12-3 or TRBV12-4 with TRBJ1-1; no reliable D call. The CDR3 runs 13 residues. V lost 3 bases and J lost 6, with 11 bases in between. The CDR3: CASSFKFGSEAFF. The CDR3 coding sequence is TGTGCCAGCAGTTTTAAGTTTGGCTCTGAAGCTTTCTTT.

The table lists this clonotype with a few counts. The chain combines TRBV20-1 with TRBJ1-2; D unclear. Trimming took off 5 bases at V and 1 base at J, with 8 bases between the two ends. The CDR3 totals 12 residues. From germline, CDR1 is DFQATT and CDR2 SNEGSKA (reference sequence). The CDR3 region has the DNA TGCAGTGCTCCTGGTGATAACTATGGCTACACCTTC. It is translated as CSAPGDNYGYTF.

To note about this clonotype: A much larger clone differs by one base, so this may be a read error. This rearrangement joins TRBV4-2 to TRBJ1-5; D remains ambiguous. Looked up from germline, CDR1 is LGHNA and CDR2 is YNFKEQ. The CDR3 contains 16 residues. V was pared by 4 bases and J by 4 bases, with 17 bases between. CDR3 in DNA: TGTGCCAGCAGCCGAGATTTGATTTCTGGGAATCAGCCCCAGCATTTT. Its translation is CASSRDLISGNQPQHF.

The chain joins TRBV20-1 to TRBJ2-3, with 9 bases fitting TRBD1. Germline V gene lookup returns CDR1 DFQATT and CDR2 SNEGSKA (reference sequence). The CDR3 sequence is 14 residues long. Trimming removed 3 bases from V and 4 bases from J; junction bases left unmatched: 5. As DNA, the CDR3 is TGCAGTGCTAGGAACAGGGGGCCCGCAGATACGCAGTATTTT. Protein product: CSARNRGPADTQYF.

This clonotype was seen just once. This sequence joins TRBV7-9 and TRBJ1-1; D is uncertain. The CDR3 spans 14 residues. Germline V gene sequence: CDR1 SEHNR, CDR2 FQNEAQ (reference sequence). The ends were cut back, 4 bases at V and 4 bases at J, with 13 bases in the middle. CDR3: CASSSSSGVTEAFF. CDR3 DNA: TGTGCCAGCAGCTCCTCCTCAGGAGTCACTGAAGCTTTCTTT. Together with reference TRBV7-9 and TRBJ1-1, the CDR3 gives the full variable domain: DTGVSQNPRHKITKRGQNVTFRCDPISEHNRLYWYRQTLGQGPEFLTYFQNEAQLEKSRLLSDRFSAERPKGSFSTLEIQRTEQGDSAMYLCASSSSSGVTEAFFGQGTRLTVV.

The chain has TRBV2 and TRBJ2-3; a weak D match, TRBD1 (6 bases). Trimming took 6 bases from V and 4 from J, leaving 11 bases between them. There are 13 residues in the CDR3. CDR1 is SNHLY and CDR2 is FYNNEI in the germline V gene. CDR3: CASRYTGSDTQYF. DNA for the CDR3: TGTGCCAGCAGATACACAGGGTCAGATACGCAGTATTTT. Complete variable domain (other parts from reference TRBV2 and TRBJ2-3): EPEVTQTPSHQVTQMGQEVILRCVPISNHLYFYWYRQILGQKVEFLVSFYNNEISEKSEIFDDQFSVERPDGSNFTLKIRSTKLEDSAMYFCASRYTGSDTQYFGPGTRLTVL.

This chain uses TRBV30 with TRBJ1-1; D ambiguous. The CDR3 consists of 16 residues. The V end was cut by 3 bases, the J end by 4 bases, with 21 bases between. Germline V gene lookup returns CDR1 GTSNPN and CDR2 SVGIG (reference sequence). DNA for the CDR3: TGTGCCTGGAGCGAGGCTCTTCGGAGGGTCGTCACTGAAGCTTTCTTT. Its protein product is CAWSEALRRVVTEAFF.

This clonotype has more than one count but fewer than ten. The chain joins TRBV5-4 to TRBJ2-3, with D uncertain. Germline CDR1 reads SGHNT; CDR2 reads YYREEE (reference sequence). The CDR3 runs to 15 residues. V dropped 0 bases and J dropped 0 bases, with 8 bases sitting between them. Written as DNA, the CDR3 is TGTGCCAGCAGCTTGGGACCAGCTAGCACAGATACGCAGTATTTT. Amino acids: CASSLGPASTDTQYF.

This clonotype was counted ten times or more. The chain links TRBV27 to TRBJ1-5; D unclear. The V gene's germline CDR1 is MNHEY and CDR2 SMNVEV (reference sequence). This CDR3 contains 15 residues. Trimming took off 2 bases at V and 0 bases at J, with 8 bases between the two ends. CDR3 sequence reads: CASSLHSYSNQPQHF. For the CDR3, the DNA is TGTGCCAGCAGTTTACACTCCTATAGCAATCAGCCCCAGCATTTT.

This clonotype was seen at least ten times. V and J are TRBV6-5 and TRBJ1-2; no clear D. From germline, CDR1 is MNHEY and CDR2 SVGAGI. V lost 6 bases and J 8 bases, leaving 10 bases between the germline ends. There are 11 residues in the CDR3. The CDR3 DNA follows: TGTGCCAGCAGCTCCTTTAGGGGCTACACCTTC. It yields the protein CASSSFRGYTF.

This clonotype was counted many times. The V and J genes are TRBV6-5 and TRBJ2-2; the match to TRBD2 covers 8 bases. Germline V gives CDR1 MNHEY, CDR2 SVGAGI. V lost 7 bases and J lost 7; bases outside the gene matches: 11. The CDR3 is made up of 15 amino acids. This CDR3 reads CASTQDGGVIGELFF. The CDR3 DNA is TGTGCCAGCACCCAAGACGGGGGGGTAATCGGGGAGCTGTTTTTT.

This clonotype was seen at least ten times. The gene calls are TRBV20-1 and TRBJ2-7, with 8 bases fitting TRBD2. The V and J ends lost 4 bases and 3 bases, in that order; junction bases with no gene match: 14. This CDR3 has 16 residues. Germline assignment: CDR1 DFQATT and CDR2 SNEGSKA (reference sequence). CDR3 in amino acids: CSATGPGGASIYEQYF. The DNA of the CDR3 is TGCAGTGCTACCGGGCCGGGGGGGGCGAGTATCTACGAGCAGTACTTC.

Comments on this clonotype: This may be a read error, as it is one base from a much larger clone. The V call is TRBV2, the J call TRBJ2-7; D perhaps matches TRBD2 (6 bases). Germline CDR1 reads SNHLY; CDR2 reads FYNNEI. This CDR3 contains 15 residues. Between the trimmed V and J ends, which lost 4 bases and 0 bases, there was a span of 13 bases. CDR3 amino acids: CASSVNRGSSYEQYF. CDR3 nucleotides: TGTGCCAGCAGTGTAAACCGGGGGTCCTCCTACGAGCAGTACTTC.

This clonotype has a count of ten or more. The J gene is TRBJ2-6, the V gene TRBV5-1, with D unresolved. With 1 base removed from V and 1 base from J, the gap between germline ends came to 9 bases. The CDR3 runs to 16 residues. Germline lookup yields CDR1 SGHRS and CDR2 YFSETQ. The CDR3 nucleotides read TGCGCCAGCAGCTTGTGGCAGCTTTCTGGGGCCAACGTCCTGACTTTC. Its protein is CASSLWQLSGANVLTF.

This clonotype was picked up many times. The V call is TRBV3-1, the J call TRBJ2-2; D remains unclear. In germline, CDR1 is LGHDT, CDR2 YNNKEL (reference sequence). The germline V and J ends were trimmed by 4 bases and 6 bases, with 9 bases remaining between them. This CDR3 comprises 13 residues. CDR3 in amino acids: CASSRGRAGELFF. The CDR3 bases are TGTGCCAGCAGCCGAGGACGCGCCGGGGAGCTGTTTTTT. The complete variable domain, with remaining parts taken from reference TRBV3-1 and TRBJ2-2, reads DTAVSQTPKYLVTQMGNDKSIKCEQNLGHDTMYWYKQDSKKFLKIMFSYNNKELIINETVPNRFSPKSPDKAHLNLHINSLELGDSAVYFCASSRGRAGELFFGEGSRLTVL.

This clonotype turned up a few times. The chain employs TRBV6-6 and TRBJ2-3; 7 bases align to TRBD1. Germline V gene sequence: CDR1 MNHNY, CDR2 SVGAGI (reference sequence). Germline trimming cut 5 bases from V and 2 bases from J; bases unmatched to any gene: 7. CDR3 size: 15 residues. CDR3 protein: CASSPRGQTTDTQYF. The CDR3 nucleotides read TGTGCCAGCAGTCCCCGGGGACAGACCACAGATACGCAGTATTTT.

This clonotype was seen repeatedly, ten times or more. The J gene is TRBJ1-1, the V gene TRBV14, with no clear D. Between the trimmed V and J ends, which lost 0 bases and 10 bases, there was a span of 15 bases. This CDR3 is 14 amino acids long. Germline V gene sequence: CDR1 SGHDN, CDR2 FVKESK. This chain's CDR3 is CASSQERVVGRAFF. CDR3 sequence (DNA): TGTGCCAGCAGCCAAGAGAGGGTGGTAGGTAGAGCTTTCTTT.

The chain employs TRBV10-3 and TRBJ2-1; TRBD2 matches at 11 bases. This CDR3 comprises 14 residues. V trimming: 6 bases; J trimming: 7 bases; junction bases outside the gene matches: 5. Germline-derived CDR1 and CDR2 are ENHRY and SYGVKD. Here the CDR3 reads CAIRIAGGGNEQFF. The CDR3 DNA follows: TGTGCCATCAGGATAGCGGGGGGGGGGAATGAGCAGTTCTTC.

There are a few counts of this clonotype. This sequence joins TRBV10-3 and TRBJ2-5; no definite D call. Trimming shortened V by 4 bases and J by 0 bases, and 6 bases separated the two germline ends. CDR3 length: 13 amino acids. Germline-derived CDR1 and CDR2 are ENHRY and SYGVKD. The DNA of the CDR3 is TGTGCCATCAGTGGGTCGGACCAAGAGACCCAGTACTTC. Protein: CAISGSDQETQYF.